The rows below give T cell receptor beta chains drawn from one sample of a study of response to subunit inactivated influenza vaccine. TCRdb reanalysed the RT-PCR reads using MiXCR and keeps one entry per CDR3 protein. The data hold roughly 550,000 distinct CDR3 sequences, with around 25% observed a single time. These records were also assigned to another study, of T cells expressing NK-cell markers.

This sample comprised CD4+ T cells sorted from PBMCs, obtained 11 to 12 days after vaccination. These receptors all stem from a man between 45 and 60 years old who received an inactivated influenza vaccine. The conserved cysteine and the conserved F or W are not part of the CDR3 here. Each record gives: J gene, V gene, CDR3 protein.

TRBJ2-3	TRBV18	ASSPRSRVGDTQY
TRBJ2-5	TRBV6-1	AGGKTGYQETQY
TRBJ2-3	TRBV7-2	ASSYSGGANPDTQY
TRBJ1-1	TRBV2	ASSHASSEAF
TRBJ2-7	TRBV4-3	ASSQDGRGGVEQY
TRBJ2-5	TRBV7-2	ASSLDRAGETQY
TRBJ2-5	TRBV3-1	ASSHPGHYQETQY
TRBJ2-1	TRBV29-1	STGGGRAYNEQF
TRBJ2-6	TRBV19	ASRAPGSSGANVLT
TRBJ2-7	TRBV5-1	ASSLDPGKSEQY
TRBJ2-7	TRBV5-6	ASSGMTGINEQY
TRBJ2-3	TRBV2	ASSTLDTQY
TRBJ2-2	TRBV5-1	ASSLEAIGELF
TRBJ2-3	TRBV4-2	ASSQSLWGRGTDTQY
TRBJ1-1	TRBV6-5	ASRSRGTEAF
TRBJ2-1	TRBV10-2	ATLRDRGYNEQF
TRBJ1-2	TRBV6-1	ASSEGLGQGYWRANYGYT
TRBJ2-5	TRBV30	AWSRGLAEETQY
TRBJ2-1	TRBV5-1	ASSPLTSGSGNEQF
TRBJ1-1	TRBV29-1	SVGTGDNGEAF
TRBJ1-3	TRBV7-2	ASSLLPQRHGNTIY
TRBJ1-4	TRBV20-1	SAEQGATNEKLF
TRBJ2-5	TRBV9	ASSVSPQKEETQY
TRBJ1-2	TRBV7-2	ASSQGTAPYGYT
TRBJ2-5	TRBV12-3/TRBV12-4	ASGRQGDETQY
TRBJ2-1	TRBV18	ASSSGTTYSYNEQF
TRBJ1-4	TRBV12-3/TRBV12-4	ASRARNNEKLF
TRBJ2-5	TRBV5-1	ASSSGSDEETQY
TRBJ1-2	TRBV25-1	ASSERGQGNYGYT
TRBJ1-1	TRBV3-1	ASSLGQFLNTEAF
TRBJ2-1	TRBV4-3	ASRGGGTRYNEQF
TRBJ2-1	TRBV6-5	ASSYSTASTEQF
TRBJ1-1	TRBV7-3	ASSYPGVTEAF
TRBJ2-2	TRBV4-3	ASSQDAHHTGELF
TRBJ2-7	TRBV20-1	SARGLAGGSLYEQY
TRBJ2-7	TRBV6-5	ASSWDRGGEQY
TRBJ2-7	TRBV30	AWAFPDRNYEQY
TRBJ2-7	TRBV2	ASSEVGTITYEQY
TRBJ2-7	TRBV20-1	SAEDGTGTYEQY
TRBJ2-3	TRBV4-2	ASSPKRNWQGSDTQY
TRBJ2-3	TRBV5-5	ASSTERTSGGTDTQY
TRBJ1-5	TRBV24-1	ATSDSGRGNQPQH
TRBJ2-2	TRBV6-6	ASSYSTGELF
TRBJ2-1	TRBV4-1	ASSQGADRPYNEQF
TRBJ2-2	TRBV7-9	ASSQLRGSTGELF
TRBJ2-5	TRBV29-1	SVETSGGRETQY
TRBJ2-7	TRBV20-1	SATGIGGPVQY
TRBJ2-3	TRBV5-6	ASSPPAWGSDTQY
TRBJ2-5	TRBV12-3/TRBV12-4	ASGRGELETQY
TRBJ1-2	TRBV14	ASSHGGRGYS
TRBJ1-4	TRBV20-1	SAILQGSNEKLF
TRBJ2-4	TRBV20-1	SARVRAGGPLLHIQY
TRBJ2-3	TRBV5-1	ASFVGGIGTDTQY
TRBJ2-1	TRBV27	ASSLYMGASGWQF
TRBJ2-5	TRBV12-3/TRBV12-4	ASSLPDRAETQY